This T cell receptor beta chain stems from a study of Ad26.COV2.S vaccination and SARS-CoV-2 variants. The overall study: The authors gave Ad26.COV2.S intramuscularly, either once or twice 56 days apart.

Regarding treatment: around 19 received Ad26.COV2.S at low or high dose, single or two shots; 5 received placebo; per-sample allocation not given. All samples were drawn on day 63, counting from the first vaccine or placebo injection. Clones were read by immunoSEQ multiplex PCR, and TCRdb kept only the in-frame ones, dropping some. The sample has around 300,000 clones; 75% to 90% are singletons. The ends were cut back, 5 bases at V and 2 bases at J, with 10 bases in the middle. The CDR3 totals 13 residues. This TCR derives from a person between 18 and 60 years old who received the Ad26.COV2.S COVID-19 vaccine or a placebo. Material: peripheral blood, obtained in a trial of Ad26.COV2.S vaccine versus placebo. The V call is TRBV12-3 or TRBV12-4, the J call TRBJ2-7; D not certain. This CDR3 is CASSPGFTYEQYF. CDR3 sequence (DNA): TGTGCCAGCAGTCCCGGGTTTACCTACGAGCAGTACTTC.